Shown below are 30 T cell receptor beta chains from a single sample sequenced in a study of T cells in Graves' hyperthyroidism and ophthalmopathy. Researchers amplified the TCR beta CDR3 regions from RNA transcripts. The HTBI primer set served for first-round RT-PCR of the TCR CDR3. TCRdb processed the multiplex PCR reads anew with MiXCR; each CDR3 protein has one entry. The sample yields roughly 400,000 distinct CDR3 sequences, around 14% seen once. The sequencing input was blood. The source of these receptors is a woman aged 18-30 years with Graves' hyperthyroidism that later progressed to Graves' ophthalmopathy.

This clonotype was counted at least ten times. This chain uses TRBV5-1 with TRBJ1-2; maybe TRBD1 (6 bases). With 4 bases removed from V and 4 bases from J, the gap between germline ends came to 14 bases. Per germline, CDR1 SGHRS and CDR2 YFSETQ. This CDR3 has 14 amino acids. The chain's CDR3 is CASSLTDSRYGYTF. CDR3 DNA: TGCGCCAGCAGCCTTACGGACAGTCGCTATGGCTACACCTTC.

The V call is TRBV10-2, the J call TRBJ2-2, with 9 bases that match TRBD2. V lost 3 bases to trimming and J lost 4 bases; unmatched junction nucleotides: 18. The CDR3 sequence is 20 residues long. Germline V CDR1 and CDR2: WSHSY, SAAADI. The CDR3, as DNA: TGCGCCAGCAGTGACCCTAGCGGGAAAACCCCTTCCGGTGGCACCGGGGAGCTGTTTTTT. It yields the protein CASSDPSGKTPSGGTGELFF.

This clonotype occurred a few times. J is TRBJ2-7 and V is TRBV7-9; tentative D call: TRBD2 (5 bases). Trimming removed 5 bases from V and 2 bases from J, with 13 bases in between. From germline, CDR1 is SEHNR and CDR2 FQNEAQ (reference sequence). This CDR3 contains 14 residues. This CDR3 reads CASSHSLATYEQYF. Here the CDR3 DNA reads TGTGCCAGCAGCCACTCCCTAGCAACCTACGAGCAGTACTTC.

In this sample, this clonotype turned up many times. J is TRBJ2-1 and V is TRBV12-3 or TRBV12-4, with TRBD1 identical over 10 bases. V trimming: 6 bases; J trimming: 5 bases; junction bases outside the gene matches: 13. This CDR3 is built from 17 residues. The DNA for the CDR3 is TGTGCCAGCAGCCTTCCCGGGACAGGGGCTCGACACAATGAGCAGTTCTTC. Residues: CASSLPGTGARHNEQFF.

The chain recombines TRBV7-9 with TRBJ2-3; TRBD1 is a possible D gene (6 bases). There are 15 residues in the CDR3. Germline V gives CDR1 SEHNR, CDR2 FQNEAQ (reference sequence). With 5 bases removed from V and 6 bases from J, the gap between germline ends came to 18 bases. The CDR3 sequence is CASSLDRIDLDTQYF. The CDR3 coding sequence is TGTGCCAGCAGCCTAGACAGGATCGATCTCGATACGCAGTATTTT. The complete variable domain, with remaining parts taken from reference TRBV7-9 and TRBJ2-3, reads DTGVSQNPRHKITKRGQNVTFRCDPISEHNRLYWYRQTLGQGPEFLTYFQNEAQLEKSRLLSDRFSAERPKGSFSTLEIQRTEQGDSAMYLCASSLDRIDLDTQYFGPGTRLTVL.

At least ten counts were recorded for this clonotype. This chain connects TRBV6-1 to TRBJ1-5; weak D call: TRBD1 (5 bases). Trimming shortened V by 4 bases and J by 1 base, and 11 bases separated the two germline ends. Germline V gene data show CDR1 as MNHNS and CDR2 as SASEGT. This CDR3 is 15 amino acids long. This CDR3 is CASSAIQGSNQPQHF. The CDR3 region has the DNA TGTGCCAGCAGTGCGATTCAGGGAAGCAATCAGCCCCAGCATTTT.

This clonotype was found many times. In DNA form, the CDR3 reads TGTGCCAGCAGCCGAGGAGGAGGGGGAGGAGAGACCCAGTACTTC. Translation: CASSRGGGGGETQYF. The chain combines TRBV3-1 with TRBJ2-5, with D perhaps matching TRBD1 or TRBD2 (6 bases each). Germline-derived CDR1 and CDR2 are LGHDT and YNNKEL (reference sequence). The V end was cut by 4 bases, the J end by 4 bases, with 16 bases between. The length of the CDR3 is 15 residues.

This clonotype has at least ten counts. This chain links TRBV28 with TRBJ2-7; D tentatively fits TRBD1 or TRBD2 (7 bases each). Germline V gene lookup returns CDR1 MDHEN and CDR2 SYDVKM. This CDR3 is 15 amino acids long. V was cut by 5 bases and J by 0 bases, with 14 bases left in between. CDR3 bases: TGTGCCAGCAGTCAGGGGGGGGCCACCTCCTACGAGCAGTACTTC. Encoded protein: CASSQGGATSYEQYF.

V and J are TRBV9 and TRBJ2-5; D is uncertain. Trimming took 0 bases from V and 5 from J, leaving 8 bases between them. CDR1 is SGDLS, CDR2 YYNGEE, per germline. This CDR3 has 13 amino acids. This CDR3 is CASSVGGVETQYF. CDR3 DNA: TGTGCCAGCAGCGTAGGTGGTGTGGAGACCCAGTACTTC.

At least ten counts were recorded for this clonotype. The chain uses TRBV2 and TRBJ1-5; no reliable D call. The CDR3 loop spans 13 amino acids. Deletions cut 3 bases from V and 4 bases from J, with 7 bases between. CDR1 is SNHLY, CDR2 FYNNEI, per germline. The CDR3 region has the DNA TGTGCCAGCAGTGACGAAGCTAATCAGCCCCAGCATTTT. Its protein product is CASSDEANQPQHF.

Concerning this clonotype itself: A read error may be the cause here, since a much bigger clone is one base away. The chain has TRBV13 and TRBJ2-2, with D possibly called TRBD1 or TRBD2 (5 bases each). Germline loops: CDR1 PRHDT, CDR2 FYEKMQ (reference sequence). The CDR3 loop spans 14 amino acids. This CDR3 is CVSSLPGRYGELFF. In DNA, the CDR3 is TGTGTCAGCAGCTTACCGGGGCGGTACGGGGAGCTGTTTTTT.

This clonotype was observed many times. The chain is built from TRBV2 and TRBJ1-6, with 8 bases that match TRBD1. Germline loops: CDR1 SNHLY, CDR2 FYNNEI. The length of the CDR3 is 15 residues. J lost 5 bases, V lost 6 bases, and 6 bases had no gene match. The CDR3 bases are TGTGCCAGCAGCCCGGGACAGGTGAATAATTCACCCCTCCACTTT. Protein sequence: CASSPGQVNNSPLHF.

This clonotype has a count of ten or more. The chain carries TRBV6-1 and TRBJ2-5; 8 bases fit TRBD1. Looked up from germline, CDR1 is MNHNS and CDR2 is SASEGT. V gave up 7 bases and J gave up 2 bases; unmatched junction bases: 6. The length of the CDR3 is 14 residues. CDR3 sequence (DNA): TGTGCCAGCAACGCCAGGGGGCTTCAAGAGACCCAGTACTTC. This translates into CASNARGLQETQYF.

For the CDR3, the DNA is TGTGCCAGCAGTCCATTTATAAGGGTATTCCAGCCCCAGCATTTT. It encodes CASSPFIRVFQPQHF. This chain links TRBV6-2 or TRBV6-3 with TRBJ1-5, with D uncertain. Germline V gives CDR1 MNHEY, CDR2 SVGEGT. This CDR3 has 15 residues. Trimming cost V 5 bases and J 7 bases, with 18 bases left between them.

The genes are TRBV4-1 and TRBJ2-7; 11 bases align to TRBD2. The CDR3 spans 18 residues. Unmatched junction bases numbered 10, after V lost 1 base and J lost 2 bases. In germline, CDR1 is MGHRA, CDR2 YSYEKL. The CDR3 sequence is CASSQVVFGTSGPYEQYF. The CDR3 DNA reads TGCGCCAGCAGCCAAGTAGTTTTTGGGACTAGCGGACCCTACGAGCAGTACTTC.

In its sample, this clonotype was seen many times. V gene TRBV6-2 or TRBV6-3 combines with J gene TRBJ2-1, with 11 bases identical to TRBD1. V was pared by 0 bases and J by 0 bases, with 7 bases of the junction left unmatched. CDR1 and CDR2 (germline): MNHEY, SVGEGT. The CDR3 contains 19 residues. The CDR3 sequence: CASSYSLRDRGASYNEQFF. The DNA of the CDR3 is TGTGCCAGCAGTTACTCGCTTCGGGACAGGGGGGCCTCCTACAATGAGCAGTTCTTC.

This clonotype was seen at least ten times. The chain uses TRBV6-2 or TRBV6-3 and TRBJ2-3; D might be TRBD1 or TRBD2, each matching 5 bases. There are 12 residues in the CDR3. Germline V gene lookup returns CDR1 MNHEY and CDR2 SVGEGT. V was trimmed by 6 bases and J by 11 bases, leaving 15 bases between them. This chain's CDR3 is CASSFLGALQYF. The CDR3 DNA sequence: TGTGCCAGCAGCTTTCTCGGGGCATTGCAGTATTTT.

At least ten counts were recorded for this clonotype. V gene TRBV9 combines with J gene TRBJ1-6; D possibly corresponds to TRBD1 (5 bases). Looked up from germline, CDR1 is SGDLS and CDR2 is YYNGEE. Trimming pared 4 bases from V and 11 bases from J, leaving 10 bases between. The CDR3 extends over 12 amino acids. CDR3 protein: CASSSSGTPLHF. DNA for the CDR3: TGTGCCAGCAGCTCGTCAGGGACACCCCTCCACTTT.

The rearrangement uses TRBV5-4 and TRBJ2-5; no clear D. V shed 0 bases and J shed 1 base, with 7 bases lying between them. CDR3 length equals 14 residues. Germline assignment: CDR1 SGHNT and CDR2 YYREEE (reference sequence). The CDR3, as DNA: TGTGCCAGCAGCTTGGCCGGAACCCAAGAGACCCAGTACTTC. Its translation is CASSLAGTQETQYF. Variable domain in full (rest from reference TRBV5-4 and TRBJ2-5): ETGVTQSPTHLIKTRGQQVTLRCSSQSGHNTVSWYQQALGQGPQFIFQYYREEENGRGNFPPRFSGLQFPNYSSELNVNALELDDSALYLCASSLAGTQETQYFGPGTRLLVL.

In its sample, this clonotype was seen many times. J is TRBJ1-1 and V is TRBV28; possibly TRBD1 for D (6 bases). The CDR3 has 14 amino acids. The germline CDR1 and CDR2 sequences are MDHEN and SYDVKM. V gave up 1 base and J gave up 6 bases, with 12 bases separating them. The CDR3 reads CASSLSGGRAEAFF. CDR3 nucleotide sequence: TGTGCCAGCAGTTTATCCGGGGGCAGGGCTGAAGCTTTCTTT.

Of note for this clonotype: A read error may explain this, as a much larger clone is one base away. This likely comes from a read error, as the CDR3 has no conserved phenylalanine or tryptophan at its end. The J gene is TRBJ2-7, the V gene TRBV30; D is ambiguous. This CDR3 spans 10 amino acids. From germline, CDR1 is GTSNPN and CDR2 SVGIG (reference sequence). V lost 5 bases and J lost 3, with 5 bases in between. Here the CDR3 reads CAWGDYEQYL. The CDR3 coding sequence is TGTGCCTGGGGGGACTACGAGCAGTACCTC.

This clonotype was counted ten times or more. The chain uses TRBV7-9 and TRBJ2-1, with D perhaps TRBD2 (5 bases). The CDR3 is 18 amino acids. With 4 bases removed from V and 5 bases from J, the gap between germline ends came to 24 bases. Germline-derived CDR1 and CDR2 are SEHNR and FQNEAQ (reference sequence). The CDR3 DNA reads as TGTGCCAGCAGCTCCTTCCCGCGCGGGTCTTTAAGGGACAATGAGCAGTTCTTC. Protein sequence: CASSSFPRGSLRDNEQFF.

This clonotype was counted many times. This sequence joins TRBV7-2 and TRBJ2-3, with D possibly being TRBD2 (7 bases). The V end was cut by 1 base, the J end by 4 bases, with 15 bases between. The CDR3 has 16 amino acids. Germline lookup yields CDR1 SGHTA and CDR2 FQGNSA. The CDR3, as DNA: TGTGCCAGCAGCTTAGGCGGGGGCAGAACATCAGATACGCAGTATTTT. The encoded protein is CASSLGGGRTSDTQYF.

The chain has TRBV30 and TRBJ2-1, with D perhaps given as TRBD1 or TRBD2 (6 bases each). Germline V gene sequence: CDR1 GTSNPN, CDR2 SVGIG (reference sequence). V gave up 0 bases and J gave up 10 bases, with 16 bases separating them. The CDR3 spans 14 residues. The CDR3 sequence: CAWSVRGQGMEQFF. Here the CDR3 DNA reads TGTGCCTGGAGTGTACGGGGGCAGGGCATGGAGCAGTTCTTC.

The chain is built from TRBV5-5 and TRBJ2-7; 7 bases match TRBD2. V dropped 0 bases and J dropped 3; count of bases not matched to a gene: 0. CDR1 SGHKS and CDR2 YYEKEE come from the germline V gene (reference sequence). The CDR3 is 13 residues long. CDR3 protein: CASSLGEGYEQYF. As DNA, the CDR3 is TGTGCCAGCAGCTTGGGGGAGGGCTACGAGCAGTACTTC.

This clonotype was picked up many times. The chain has TRBV2 and TRBJ1-6; a weak D match, TRBD1 (6 bases). Germline CDR1 SNHLY, CDR2 FYNNEI. Trimming took 5 bases from V and 0 from J, leaving 11 bases between them. This CDR3 region has 16 residues. CDR3 bases: TGTGCCAGCAGTTCGGACAGCAGCTCCTATAATTCACCCCTCCACTTT. Encoded protein: CASSSDSSSYNSPLHF.

This clonotype was observed at least ten times. The rearrangement uses TRBV3-1 and TRBJ2-1, with unresolved D. The CDR3 contains 16 residues. V lost 1 base and J 5 bases, leaving 15 bases between the germline ends. Germline CDR1 reads LGHDT; CDR2 reads YNNKEL (reference sequence). This chain's CDR3 is CASSQGVGELHNEQFF. Written as DNA, the CDR3 is TGTGCCAGCAGCCAAGGCGTCGGCGAGCTACACAATGAGCAGTTCTTC.

This clonotype was seen at least ten times. The chain couples TRBV11-2 to TRBJ2-7, with D unclear. V lost 2 bases to trimming and J lost 3 bases, with 14 bases between them. Per germline, CDR1 SGHAT and CDR2 FQNNGV. The CDR3 covers 15 residues. The CDR3 DNA follows: TGTGCCAGCAGCTTACCGGGCAGAAGAAACTACGAGCAGTACTTC. Translation: CASSLPGRRNYEQYF.

This clonotype was seen only a few times. A read error is possible here, since a much larger clone lies one base away. The V call is TRBV5-1, the J call TRBJ2-1; TRBD2 matches 7 bases. Trimming cost V 4 bases and J 5 bases; bases outside gene matches: 6. This CDR3 region has 14 residues. The germline CDR1 and CDR2 sequences are SGHRS and YFSETQ. The CDR3 loop is CASSREVLHNEQFF. Written as DNA, the CDR3 is TGCGCCAGCAGCCGGGAGGTACTTCACAATGAGCAGTTCTTC.

Notes on this clonotype: Being one base from a much bigger clone, this may be a read error. CDR3 DNA: TGTGCCAGCAACCAAGGACCTGAGCAGTTCTTC. It translates to CASNQGPEQFF. J is TRBJ2-1 and V is TRBV3-1, with unresolved D. Per the germline V gene, CDR1 is LGHDT and CDR2 is YNNKEL (reference sequence). CDR3 length: 11 residues.